This record covers a single T cell receptor beta chain. Its antigen is still unknown. In contrast to the negatively isolated CD8+ and CD4+ T cells, TEMRA cells were FACS-enriched. This sample was taken from a study of CD8 T cells in Susac syndrome. Study-level findings and limits: Within Susac syndrome CD4+ T cell repertoires, clonal expansion was not evident.

V dropped 2 bases and J dropped 2; count of bases not matched to a gene: 3. The V gene's germline CDR1 is DFQATT and CDR2 SNEGSKA (reference sequence). CDR3 length: 15 residues. Random-hexamer reverse transcription was applied to roughly 0.5 to 1 ug RNA. An immunoSEQ multiplex PCR amplified TCR beta CDR3 over 54 Vbeta and 13 Jbeta. TCRdb fed the immunoSEQ multiplex PCR reads into MiXCR, producing one record per CDR3 protein. The data contain some 160,000 distinct CDR3 sequences, almost 96% of them singletons. This TCR was recovered from a human donor with Susac syndrome. V gene TRBV20-1 combines with J gene TRBJ2-3, with 11 bases lining up with TRBD2. The specimen was CD4+ T cells from PBMCs. The CDR3 reads CSARLAGGSTDTQYF. The CDR3 nucleotides are TGCAGTGCTAGACTAGCGGGGGGCTCCACAGATACGCAGTATTTT.